Each of the 26 T cell receptor beta chains below was sequenced from the same sample in a study of T cell repertoires in cytomegalovirus infection. These TCRs' antigens remain unknown. A single record per CDR3 protein comes from TCRdb applying MiXCR to the reads. The table includes 650,000 to 900,000 distinct CDR3 sequences, 30% to 35% detected once. The specimen was cultured CD8+ T cells from PBMCs, collected from culture after CMV antigen stimulation. The receptors were gathered from a human donor in good health (CMV status not recorded). Some clones in this sample may be carry-over from other donors' samples.

This clonotype was observed a few times. The V gene is TRBV12-3 or TRBV12-4, the J gene TRBJ1-1; 9 bases are shared with TRBD1. The length of the CDR3 is 11 residues. V shed 8 bases, J shed 10 bases, and the junction held 5 bases outside the gene matches. This CDR3 reads CASALGQGAFF. The CDR3 region has the DNA TGTGCCAGCGCCCTGGGACAGGGAGCTTTCTTT.

The gene calls are TRBV12-3 or TRBV12-4 and TRBJ2-7; 8 positions match TRBD2. After removal of 3 bases from V and 5 bases from J, the junction contained 9 bases not matched to a gene. The CDR3 is 15 amino acids. The CDR3 coding sequence is TGTGCCAGCAGTTTGGTCGGGGGACTAGAGGACGAGCAGTACTTC. Translation gives CASSLVGGLEDEQYF.

The V call is TRBV6-5, the J call TRBJ1-5, with a tentative D call TRBD1 (6 bases). The CDR3 sequence is 17 residues long. Per germline, CDR1 MNHEY and CDR2 SVGAGI. The V end lost 0 bases, the J end lost 5 bases, and 17 bases lay between the germline ends. For the CDR3, the DNA is TGTGCCAGCAGTTACTCTTGTAAGGGACATAAGTATCAGCCCCAGCATTTT. Its protein is CASSYSCKGHKYQPQHF.

This clonotype was seen at least ten times. This chain connects TRBV6-4 to TRBJ1-1, with D hard to call. The germline V gene has CDR1 MRHNA and CDR2 SNTAGT. The CDR3 is 9 amino acids. The V gene lost 8 bases and the J gene lost 4 bases, with 2 bases spanning the gap. The CDR3 reads CASPTEAFF. CDR3 DNA sequence: TGTGCCAGCCCCACTGAAGCTTTCTTT.

This clonotype was counted many times. The chain carries TRBV7-9 and TRBJ2-2, with TRBD1 identical over 7 bases. Germline loops: CDR1 SEHNR, CDR2 FQNEAQ (reference sequence). Trimming cost V 4 bases and J 3 bases; bases outside gene matches: 11. CDR3 length: 17 residues. CDR3 region: CASSSAILGQHTGELFF. The CDR3 nucleotides are TGTGCCAGCAGCTCAGCGATCCTGGGACAGCACACCGGGGAGCTGTTTTTT.

V usage is TRBV19 and J usage is TRBJ1-2; 8 bases line up with TRBD1. Germline lookup yields CDR1 LNHDA and CDR2 SQIVND (reference sequence). Losses at the gene ends were 1 base for V and 6 bases for J; bases not matched to a gene: 13. This CDR3 region has 17 residues. In DNA form, the CDR3 reads TGTGCCAGTAGTATAGGCCCGTATGGCCAGGGGGCAAATGGCTACACCTTC. It specifies CASSIGPYGQGANGYTF. Filled out from reference TRBV19 and TRBJ1-2, the complete variable domain reads DGGITQSPKYLFRKEGQNVTLSCEQNLNHDAMYWYRQDPGQGLRLIYYSQIVNDFQKGDIAEGYSVSREKKESFPLTVTSAQKNPTAFYLCASSIGPYGQGANGYTFGSGTRLTVV.

The chain employs TRBV12-3 or TRBV12-4 and TRBJ1-2, with D hard to call. CDR3 size: 17 residues. Deletions cut 2 bases from V and 0 bases from J, with 16 bases between. CDR3 protein: CASSLSYKGVANYGYTF. The DNA for the CDR3 is TGTGCCAGCAGTTTAAGTTATAAGGGAGTCGCTAACTATGGCTACACCTTC.

The chain links TRBV29-1 to TRBJ1-1; D gene unclear. This CDR3 has 10 residues. From germline, CDR1 is SQVTM and CDR2 ANQGSEA. With 6 bases removed from V and 6 bases from J, the gap between germline ends came to 8 bases. Written as DNA, the CDR3 is TGCAGCGTCGCCGGGGCTGAAGCTTTCTTT. Amino acid sequence: CSVAGAEAFF.

The rearrangement links TRBV12-3 or TRBV12-4 to TRBJ2-3; 8 positions agree with TRBD2. Trimming removed 1 base from V and 3 bases from J; junction bases left unmatched: 3. The CDR3 totals 15 residues. CDR3 bases: TGTGCCAGCAGTTTAGGTAGCGGGGAGACAGATACGCAGTATTTT. It codes for CASSLGSGETDTQYF.

This sequence joins TRBV7-9 and TRBJ2-3; TRBD1 matches at 10 bases. Trimming removed 5 bases from V and 6 bases from J; junction bases left unmatched: 8. The germline V gene encodes CDR1 SEHNR and CDR2 FQNEAQ (reference sequence). The CDR3 extends over 15 amino acids. CDR3 sequence: CASSGGTGARDTQYF. CDR3 nucleotide sequence: TGTGCCAGCAGCGGCGGGACAGGGGCCAGGGATACGCAGTATTTT.

This clonotype was counted a single time. J is TRBJ1-5 and V is TRBV6-2 or TRBV6-3; perhaps TRBD1 as D (6 bases). The CDR3 totals 16 residues. Trimming pared 4 bases from V and 3 bases from J, leaving 16 bases between. Germline V gene lookup returns CDR1 MNHEY and CDR2 SVGEGT. The CDR3, as DNA: TGTGCCAGCAGTTGCTCCAGGAGGGGGTACAATCAGCCCCAGCATTTT. Protein product: CASSCSRRGYNQPQHF.

The chain recombines TRBV7-8 with TRBJ2-7, with a possible D match to TRBD1 (6 bases). CDR1 and CDR2 (germline): SGHVS, FQNEAQ. The CDR3 has 12 amino acids. V was pared by 7 bases and J by 2 bases, with 9 bases between. CDR3 amino acids: CASTGDTYEQYF. CDR3 nucleotides: TGTGCCAGCACCGGGGACACCTACGAGCAGTACTTC.

The V call is TRBV27, the J call TRBJ2-1, with 7 bases that match TRBD1. Germline-derived CDR1 and CDR2 are MNHEY and SMNVEV (reference sequence). The CDR3 totals 15 residues. V shed 5 bases, J shed 8 bases, and the junction held 12 bases outside the gene matches. For the CDR3, the DNA is TGTGCCAGCAGTCTGTGGACAGGCGAGTCGGATGAGCAGTTCTTC. This sequence encodes CASSLWTGESDEQFF.

The rearrangement links TRBV10-3 to TRBJ2-7; 9 bases line up with TRBD1. Trimming at V came to 6 bases and at J to 2 bases, leaving 5 bases not matched to a gene. This CDR3 region has 14 residues. Germline CDR1 and CDR2: ENHRY and SYGVKD. CDR3 nucleotides: TGTGCCATCAGCGCGGGACAGGGACCCTACGAGCAGTACGTC. It codes for CAISAGQGPYEQYV.

Worth noting for this clonotype: One end of the junction does not line up with germline, which may come from a read error. The genes are TRBV27 and TRBJ1-2, with D unresolved. The length of the CDR3 is 14 residues. The germline gives CDR1 MNHEY, CDR2 SMNVEV (reference sequence). The CDR3 protein is CVSSLTQYNYGYTF. The CDR3 DNA reads TGTGTCAGCAGTTTAACGCAGTACAATTATGGCTACACCTTC.

There are a few counts of this clonotype. V usage is TRBV20-1 and J usage is TRBJ2-4, with 8 bases that match TRBD2. Germline CDR1 and CDR2: DFQATT and SNEGSKA (reference sequence). This CDR3 spans 15 amino acids. With 5 bases clipped from V and 0 bases from J, the junction kept 6 bases outside the gene matches. CDR3 protein: CSAYGGDLAKNIQYF. CDR3 coding DNA: TGCAGTGCTTACGGGGGGGATCTAGCCAAAAACATTCAGTACTTC.

The table lists this clonotype with a few counts. CDR3 nucleotides: TGTGCCAGCAGCTTAGGGCTCGGCGGGAGGAATTCACCCCTCCACTTT. Protein: CASSLGLGGRNSPLHF. This chain joins TRBV7-2 and TRBJ1-6; D is uncertain. The germline V gene encodes CDR1 SGHTA and CDR2 FQGNSA. This CDR3 region has 16 residues. V was clipped by 1 base and J by 7 bases, with 14 bases between them. Looking up the rest from reference TRBV7-2 and TRBJ1-6 gives the full variable domain: GAGVSQSPSNKVTEKGKDVELRCDPISGHTALYWYRQSLGQGLEFLIYFQGNSAPDKSGLPSDRFSAERTGGSVSTLTIQRTQQEDSAVYLCASSLGLGGRNSPLHFGNGTRLTVT.

This clonotype is medium-sized (0.01 to 0.1%) within its sample. V and J are TRBV7-2 and TRBJ2-3; 7 positions match TRBD2. In germline, CDR1 is SGHTA, CDR2 FQGNSA. With 4 bases clipped from V and 3 bases from J, the junction kept 19 bases outside the gene matches. The CDR3 runs 19 residues. CDR3 nucleotide sequence: TGTGCCAGCAGCTCACCTCCGGGGGGTCTTATGATTTGGACAGATACGCAGTATTTT. Its translation: CASSSPPGGLMIWTDTQYF.

The genes are TRBV7-6 and TRBJ2-1; 12 positions match TRBD2. The CDR3 has 15 residues. Germline CDR1 and CDR2: SGHVS and FNYEAQ. The V segment lost 5 bases and the J segment 7 bases; nucleotides outside the gene matches: 6. The CDR3 nucleotides read TGTGCCAGCAGCCACGGACTAGCGGGGAGGAATGAGCAGTTCTTC. The encoded protein is CASSHGLAGRNEQFF.

The table lists this clonotype with a few counts. The J gene is TRBJ2-1, the V gene TRBV7-3, with D unresolved. V shed 8 bases and J shed 3 bases, with 11 bases lying between them. The CDR3 contains 13 residues. Germline V lookup: CDR1 SGHTA, CDR2 FQGTGA. CDR3 residues: CASATTHYNEQFF. In DNA, the CDR3 is TGTGCCAGCGCTACTACCCACTACAATGAGCAGTTCTTC.

The chain links TRBV9 to TRBJ2-7; 7 nucleotides line up with TRBD2. Trimming removed 3 bases from V and 3 bases from J; junction bases left unmatched: 9. The germline V gene encodes CDR1 SGDLS and CDR2 YYNGEE. CDR3 size: 15 residues. The CDR3 nucleotides are TGTGCCAGCAGCGCATTCGGGGGGTCCAACTACGAGCAGTACTTC. Its protein is CASSAFGGSNYEQYF.

This chain links TRBV18 with TRBJ1-1, with a weak D call TRBD1 (6 bases). V shed 3 bases and J shed 5 bases, with 16 bases lying between them. CDR3 length equals 15 residues. Germline CDR1 and CDR2: KGHSH and LQKENI. The CDR3 DNA sequence: TGTGCCAGCTCACCCATGGACAGTCTGAGGACTGAAGCTTTCTTT. Translated: CASSPMDSLRTEAFF.

The V gene is TRBV19, the J gene TRBJ2-5, with a possible D match to TRBD2 (6 bases). This CDR3 is 15 amino acids long. The V gene lost 3 bases and the J gene lost 1 base, with 12 bases spanning the gap. Germline-derived CDR1 and CDR2 are LNHDA and SQIVND (reference sequence). CDR3 coding DNA: TGTGCCAGTAGTATGGCGGGGACCGTCCAAGAGACCCAGTACTTC. The encoded protein is CASSMAGTVQETQYF. Based on the CDR3 plus reference TRBV19 and TRBJ2-5, the full variable domain is DGGITQSPKYLFRKEGQNVTLSCEQNLNHDAMYWYRQDPGQGLRLIYYSQIVNDFQKGDIAEGYSVSREKKESFPLTVTSAQKNPTAFYLCASSMAGTVQETQYFGPGTRLLVL.

The chain combines TRBV6-2 or TRBV6-3 with TRBJ2-5; D uncertain. Looked up from germline, CDR1 is MNHEY and CDR2 is SVGEGT. This CDR3 is 13 amino acids long. The V and J ends lost 5 bases and 4 bases respectively, with 11 bases between them. CDR3 protein: CASSAGPRETQYF. DNA for the CDR3: TGTGCCAGCAGTGCCGGACCCAGAGAGACCCAGTACTTC.

V is TRBV6-5 and J is TRBJ1-6; TRBD1 might be the D (6 bases). CDR3 length: 14 residues. The germline CDR1 and CDR2 sequences are MNHEY and SVGAGI. V was trimmed by 5 bases and J by 7 bases, leaving 12 bases between them. This CDR3 is CASSRGTTNSPLHF. The CDR3 DNA follows: TGTGCCAGCAGTCGCGGGACAACAAATTCACCCCTCCACTTT.

The chain links TRBV20-1 to TRBJ2-7; perhaps TRBD2 as D (6 bases). The CDR3 runs 13 residues. Germline V gene sequence: CDR1 DFQATT, CDR2 SNEGSKA (reference sequence). V was cut by 0 bases and J by 4 bases, with 10 bases left in between. CDR3 region: CSARDYREYEQYV. CDR3 coding DNA: TGCAGTGCTAGAGATTACCGGGAGTACGAGCAGTACGTC.